One sample yielded the 22 T cell receptor beta chains listed below, sequenced in a study of regulatory T cells in long-lasting Graves disease. iRepertoire HTBI primers and Arm-PCR of CDR3 regions built TCR beta libraries. TCRdb called the multiplex PCR reads again in MiXCR, with one record for every CDR3 protein. The data show 400,000 or so distinct CDR3 sequences, with roughly 20% seen just once and less than 25% held by the top ten. The time point here: persistent/refractory GD, antithyroid drugs over 5 years with positive TRAb. The TCR library was made from RNA that had been extracted from PBMCs in TRIzol. The material was peripheral blood mononuclear cells (PBMCs), obtained when the disease was refractory, from a patient treated with antithyroid drugs. These receptors were taken from a female donor with Graves disease.

This clonotype came up a few times. This chain connects TRBV11-2 to TRBJ2-7, with 8 bases fitting TRBD2. J lost 0 bases, V lost 6 bases, and 7 bases had no gene match. Germline V gene lookup returns CDR1 SGHAT and CDR2 FQNNGV. There are 15 residues in the CDR3. The CDR3 protein is CASRGAGTSSYEQYF. DNA for the CDR3: TGTGCCAGCAGAGGGGCCGGGACTAGCTCCTACGAGCAGTACTTC.

This clonotype was found a few times. V usage is TRBV20-1 and J usage is TRBJ2-1; 8 bases line up with TRBD1. Germline assignment: CDR1 DFQATT and CDR2 SNEGSKA (reference sequence). J gave up 8 bases and V 0 bases, and 3 bases lay outside the gene matches. The CDR3 extends over 13 amino acids. CDR3 coding DNA: TGCAGTGCTAGAGAACAGGGGGAGCATGAGCAGTTCTTC. Residues: CSAREQGEHEQFF.

The rearrangement uses TRBV5-4 and TRBJ2-7; 9 bases line up with TRBD2. CDR3 size: 17 residues. CDR1 SGHNT and CDR2 YYREEE come from the germline V gene (reference sequence). J was trimmed by 3 bases and V by 4 bases; bases with no gene match: 14. The CDR3 sequence: CASSDGLALRGSYEQYF. The DNA of the CDR3 is TGTGCCAGCAGCGACGGACTAGCGCTCCGAGGGAGCTACGAGCAGTACTTC.

On this clonotype: This sequence may be a read error, since a much larger clone differs from it by one base. In DNA form, the CDR3 reads TGTGCCAGCAGCTTAGATGGACTCGGAAACTCGTGGGAGTTCTTC. It encodes CASSLDGLGNSWEFF. The chain uses TRBV11-2 and TRBJ2-4; a weak D match, TRBD2 (5 bases). There are 15 residues in the CDR3. The germline V gene encodes CDR1 SGHAT and CDR2 FQNNGV.

The chain recombines TRBV20-1 with TRBJ1-6; D perhaps matches TRBD1 (5 bases). With 3 bases removed from V and 3 bases from J, the gap between germline ends came to 12 bases. The CDR3 extends over 15 amino acids. Germline V gives CDR1 DFQATT, CDR2 SNEGSKA (reference sequence). CDR3 residues: CSARSGTDYNSPLHF. The CDR3 DNA is TGCAGTGCTAGGTCGGGGACCGACTATAATTCACCCCTCCACTTT.

This clonotype was counted a few times. The chain has TRBV4-3 and TRBJ2-7, with D perhaps TRBD2 (6 bases). V lost 0 bases and J 2 bases, leaving 8 bases between the germline ends. Germline V gene lookup returns CDR1 LGHNA and CDR2 YSLEER. The CDR3 spans 14 residues. The DNA for the CDR3 is TGCGCCAGCAGCCAAGATAGACTAGCCTACGAGCAGTACTTC. This gives the protein CASSQDRLAYEQYF.

This clonotype was counted at least ten times. This chain uses TRBV2 with TRBJ2-7; D is ambiguous. This CDR3 has 13 residues. Trimming stripped 7 bases from V and 0 bases from J, with 10 bases between. Germline CDR1 SNHLY, CDR2 FYNNEI. The CDR3 sequence is CASMAISSYEQYF. In nucleotides, the CDR3 is TGTGCCAGCATGGCGATTAGCTCCTACGAGCAGTACTTC.

This clonotype was seen only once. J is TRBJ2-1 and V is TRBV29-1; TRBD2 matches at 8 bases. The CDR3 sequence is 14 residues long. Germline V gene lookup returns CDR1 SQVTM and CDR2 ANQGSEA. The trim removed 3 bases at V and 4 bases at J, leaving 5 bases unmatched. CDR3 coding DNA: TGCAGCGTTGACTCAGCGGGAGTTTACAATGAGCAGTTCTTC. This sequence encodes CSVDSAGVYNEQFF.

This clonotype was detected a few times. The chain joins TRBV20-1 to TRBJ2-5, with D maybe TRBD2 (5 bases). V lost 0 bases and J lost 5, with 16 bases in between. This CDR3 spans 15 amino acids. CDR1 is DFQATT and CDR2 is SNEGSKA in the germline V gene (reference sequence). CDR3 bases: TGCAGTGCTAGAGATAGCGCCCGCCAGGCGGAGACCCAGTACTTC. Amino acids: CSARDSARQAETQYF.

This clonotype was picked up many times. The chain couples TRBV6-1 to TRBJ2-5; 11 bases align to TRBD2. The CDR3 runs to 16 residues. In germline, CDR1 is MNHNS, CDR2 SASEGT. V trimming: 1 base; J trimming: 5 bases; junction bases outside the gene matches: 6. CDR3 protein: CASSEGSGRAGETQYF. The CDR3 nucleotides read TGTGCCAGCAGTGAAGGTAGCGGGAGGGCAGGGGAGACCCAGTACTTC.

This clonotype was recorded at least ten times. V gene TRBV3-1 combines with J gene TRBJ1-1; D possibly corresponds to TRBD1 (6 bases). Trimming pared 5 bases from V and 4 bases from J, leaving 14 bases between. CDR1 is LGHDT and CDR2 is YNNKEL in the germline V gene (reference sequence). The CDR3 sequence is 14 residues long. The chain's CDR3 is CASSTQAGATEAFF. The DNA for the CDR3 is TGTGCCAGCAGCACCCAGGCAGGGGCCACTGAAGCTTTCTTT.

V usage is TRBV6-1 and J usage is TRBJ2-2, with 10 bases aligning to TRBD1. Germline V CDR1 and CDR2: MNHNS, SASEGT. The CDR3 is made up of 14 amino acids. The junction had 4 bases not matched to a gene; V was cut back by 8 bases and J by 4 bases. The CDR3 sequence is CASDRGLGTGELFF. Here the CDR3 DNA reads TGTGCCAGCGACAGGGGGCTCGGCACCGGGGAGCTGTTTTTT.

The sample holds many counts of this clonotype. This chain uses TRBV12-3 or TRBV12-4 with TRBJ2-7, with 9 bases lining up with TRBD2. The CDR3 has 16 amino acids. V was clipped by 2 bases and J by 5 bases; unmatched bases: 10. The CDR3 here is CASSLSASGKHNEQYF. The DNA for the CDR3 is TGTGCCAGCAGTTTATCGGCTAGCGGGAAGCATAACGAGCAGTACTTC.

This clonotype was detected ten times or more. The genes are TRBV29-1 and TRBJ1-2, with a tentative D call TRBD1 (5 bases). In germline, CDR1 is SQVTM, CDR2 ANQGSEA. Deletions cut 3 bases from V and 4 bases from J, with 9 bases between. There are 12 residues in the CDR3. The CDR3 spells CSVDGGLYGYTF. Written as DNA, the CDR3 is TGCAGCGTTGACGGGGGACTCTATGGCTACACCTTC.

The chain recombines TRBV29-1 with TRBJ1-2, with D unresolved. There are 11 residues in the CDR3. The V gene lost 5 bases and the J gene lost 8 bases, with 12 bases spanning the gap. CDR1 is SQVTM and CDR2 is ANQGSEA in the germline V gene. The CDR3 sequence: CSVPERGGYTF. In DNA, the CDR3 is TGCAGCGTTCCCGAGCGCGGAGGCTACACCTTC.

The sample holds many counts of this clonotype. The chain recombines TRBV28 with TRBJ1-4; no clear D. V lost 4 bases, J lost 5 bases, and 17 bases lay in between. CDR3 size: 16 residues. The V gene's germline CDR1 is MDHEN and CDR2 SYDVKM. The CDR3: CASSSSGLYGNEKLFF. CDR3 DNA: TGTGCCAGCAGTTCTTCCGGACTATACGGGAATGAAAAACTGTTTTTT.

Details on this clonotype: A much larger clone sits a single nucleotide away, making a read error possible. This rearrangement joins TRBV28 to TRBJ1-5, with a possible D match to TRBD1 (5 bases). The CDR3 extends over 14 amino acids. The germline CDR1 and CDR2 sequences are MDHEN and SYDVKM. The V gene lost 6 bases and the J gene lost 3 bases, with 12 bases spanning the gap. In nucleotides, the CDR3 is TGTGCCAGCAGGGGGCCCGAAAACAATCAGCCCCAGCATTTT. Its translation is CASRGPENNQPQHF.

The chain carries TRBV12-5 and TRBJ2-1; TRBD2 agrees at 11 bases. CDR1 and CDR2 from the germline V gene are LGHNT and FRNRAP. CDR3 length: 14 residues. The ends lost 6 bases at V and 6 bases at J; junction bases unmatched: 4. The CDR3 loop reads CASGLSGRANEQFF. Here the CDR3 DNA reads TGTGCTAGTGGCCTTAGCGGGAGGGCCAATGAGCAGTTCTTC. The full variable domain, with the rest looked up from reference TRBV12-5 and TRBJ2-1, is DARVTQTPRHKVTEMGQEVTMRCQPILGHNTVFWYRQTMMQGLELLAYFRNRAPLDDSGMPKDRFSAEMPDATLATLKIQPSEPRDSAVYFCASGLSGRANEQFFGPGTRLTVL.

This clonotype appeared many times. The CDR3 is CASSLGIRKASNQETQYF. The CDR3 nucleotides are TGTGCCAGCAGCTTGGGAATAAGGAAGGCCAGCAACCAAGAGACCCAGTACTTC. The rearrangement uses TRBV11-2 and TRBJ2-5, with D unresolved. The CDR3 runs 18 residues. CDR1 and CDR2 (germline): SGHAT, FQNNGV. The V end was cut by 3 bases, the J end by 0 bases, with 20 bases between. The full variable domain, completed using reference TRBV11-2 and TRBJ2-5, is EAGVAQSPRYKIIEKRQSVAFWCNPISGHATLYWYQQILGQGPKLLIQFQNNGVVDDSQLPKDRFSAERLKGVDSTLKIQPAKLEDSAVYLCASSLGIRKASNQETQYFGPGTRLLVL.

The chain combines TRBV4-3 with TRBJ1-4; tentative D call: TRBD1 (5 bases). The CDR3 is 17 residues long. The germline gives CDR1 LGHNA, CDR2 YSLEER. Trimming took off 1 base at V and 8 bases at J, with 20 bases between the two ends. CDR3 nucleotides: TGCGCCAGCAGCCAAGCTCACTTTACGGGGGGGACGGAAAAACTGTTTTTT. Its protein product is CASSQAHFTGGTEKLFF.

At least ten counts were recorded for this clonotype. The chain employs TRBV27 and TRBJ2-5; no firm D call. The V end lost 3 bases, the J end lost 5 bases, and 10 bases lay between the germline ends. The CDR3 runs to 13 residues. Germline CDR1 MNHEY, CDR2 SMNVEV (reference sequence). The CDR3 protein is CASSFSASETQYF. The CDR3 bases are TGTGCCAGCAGTTTTAGTGCTTCTGAGACCCAGTACTTC.

Ten or more counts support this clonotype. This rearrangement joins TRBV2 to TRBJ2-7; 9 nucleotides line up with TRBD1. With 3 bases clipped from V and 5 bases from J, the junction kept 8 bases outside the gene matches. In germline, CDR1 is SNHLY, CDR2 FYNNEI. The CDR3 spans 15 residues. The CDR3: CASSETWTGDNEQYF. The CDR3, as DNA: TGTGCCAGCAGTGAGACCTGGACAGGGGATAACGAGCAGTACTTC.